These T cell receptor beta chains were read from a single sample in a study of cytomegalovirus exposure and HLA in healthy donors. The method was immunoSEQ multiplex PCR; TCRdb's version includes in-frame clones alone and lacks a portion of them. The sample contains approximately 130,000 clones, around three quarters of which appear only once. The sequencing input was PBMCs. These receptors were collected from a man between 18 and 35 years old in good health and CMV-seropositive. Both conserved end residues are part of each CDR3. A D gene is named only where the DNA matches it firmly. A clone size is listed for some rows: how often the clone was seen (once, few, many), or a class if it is expanded.

TRBV7-8	-	TRBJ1-3	-	17	TGTGCCAGCAGCCCCTACAGCGGGGGCCTGCCCGGAAACACCATATATTTT	CASSPYSGGLPGNTIYF
TRBV7-2	-	TRBJ1-4	-	15	TGTGCCAGCAGCTCAAAGGGGGCAACTAATGAAAAACTGTTTTTT	CASSSKGATNEKLFF
TRBV5-1	-	TRBJ2-3	TRBD2	14	TGCGCCAGCAACAGACTAGCGGGCACAGATACGCAGTATTTT	CASNRLAGTDTQYF
TRBV27	once	TRBJ1-5	TRBD1	17	TGTGCCAGCAGTTTATCAAGCTGGACAGGGGGAAATCAGCCCCAGCATTTT	CASSLSSWTGGNQPQHF
TRBV2	few	TRBJ2-7	TRBD1	14	TGTGCCAGCAGTGGGGGGACAGGGAGCGGCGAGCAGTACTTC	CASSGGTGSGEQYF
TRBV7-7	-	TRBJ1-2	TRBD1	14	TGTGCTAGCAGCCAAAAACAGGGGGCGTATGGCTACACCTTC	CASSQKQGAYGYTF
TRBV14	-	TRBJ2-7	TRBD2	17	TGTGCCAGCAGCCGGAAACCGGTACTAGCGGGAGGGCCTGAGCAGTACTTC	CASSRKPVLAGGPEQYF
TRBV7-9	-	TRBJ1-4	TRBD1	14	TGTGCCAGCAGCTTATCACAGGGGCGGGAAAAACTGTTTTTT	CASSLSQGREKLFF
TRBV28	-	TRBJ2-7	TRBD1	14	TGTGCCAGCAGCCCGACAGGGGGCCCCTACGAGCAGTACTTC	CASSPTGGPYEQYF
TRBV6-1	-	TRBJ2-7	-	15	TGTGCCAGCAGTGATAGAGTCGGAGGGTTCTACGAGCAGTACTTC	CASSDRVGGFYEQYF
TRBV11-2	-	TRBJ1-4	TRBD1	16	TGTGCCAGCAGCTTAGTCTACAGGGGAACTAATGAAAAACTGTTTTTT	CASSLVYRGTNEKLFF
TRBV19	-	TRBJ1-3	-	15	TGTGCCAGTAGCCGCACTCCTATCTCTGGAAACACCATATATTTT	CASSRTPISGNTIYF
TRBV2	-	TRBJ1-1	-	12	TGTGCCAGGAGGTCGGGGAAGACTGAAGCTTTCTTT	CARRSGKTEAFF
TRBV6-5	once	TRBJ1-5	TRBD1	15	TGTGCCAGCAGTTTCAGGGGGCAGGGCAATCAGCCCCAGCATTTT	CASSFRGQGNQPQHF
TRBV9	-	TRBJ2-3	-	16	TGTGCCAGCAGCGTAGGCCTCGGCGGCTTCACAGATACGCAGTATTTT	CASSVGLGGFTDTQYF
TRBV7-9	-	TRBJ1-1	TRBD1	14	TGTGCCAGCAGCTTAGGACAGGGCCCGACTGAAGCTTTCTTT	CASSLGQGPTEAFF
TRBV7-9	-	TRBJ1-4	-	13	TGTGCCAGCAGCCAAGAGACGGGTGAAAAACTGTTTTTT	CASSQETGEKLFF
TRBV11-2	-	TRBJ2-7	-	15	TGTGCCAGCAGCTTAGCCCCAAGGGGGGGTTGGGAGCAGTACTTC	CASSLAPRGGWEQYF
TRBV28	few	TRBJ2-1	-	12	TGTGCCACCGGAAAGGCGGACAATGAGCAGTTCTTC	CATGKADNEQFF
TRBV5-4	-	TRBJ1-2	TRBD1	15	TGTGCCAGCAGCTTGGGGTCAGGGGGCGACTATGGCTACACCTTC	CASSLGSGGDYGYTF
TRBV6-4	-	TRBJ1-1	-	15	TGTGCCAGCAGTGACTCGATAGGGGCGAACACTGAAGCTTTCTTT	CASSDSIGANTEAFF
TRBV23-1	few	TRBJ1-6	-	17	TGCGCCAGCAGTCAAATAAACAGGGCATCCTATAATTCACCCCTCCACTTT	CASSQINRASYNSPLHF
TRBV5-1	-	TRBJ1-1	TRBD1	15	TGCGCCAGCAGCTTGGTACAGGGGGGCGTGACTGAAGCTTTCTTT	CASSLVQGGVTEAFF
TRBV4-1	-	TRBJ1-1	TRBD1	15	TGCGCCAGCAGCCAAGTATTCGACAGGGGGCCTGAAGCTTTCTTT	CASSQVFDRGPEAFF
TRBV29-1	-	TRBJ2-7	-	14	TGCAGCGTCGCCGCAGGGTTCGCCTCCTACGAGCAGTACTTC	CSVAAGFASYEQYF
TRBV5-1	once	TRBJ1-1	TRBD1	15	TGCGCCAGCAGCTCATCGGGACAGGGTCACACTGAAGCTTTCTTT	CASSSSGQGHTEAFF
TRBV7-8	-	TRBJ2-3	TRBD2	16	TGTGCCAGCAGCTTAGGCCTAGCGGCTAGCACAGATACGCAGTATTTT	CASSLGLAASTDTQYF
TRBV5-1	-	TRBJ1-2	-	13	TGCGCCAGCAGCTTGGATGGGGCTCAAGGCTACACCTTC	CASSLDGAQGYTF